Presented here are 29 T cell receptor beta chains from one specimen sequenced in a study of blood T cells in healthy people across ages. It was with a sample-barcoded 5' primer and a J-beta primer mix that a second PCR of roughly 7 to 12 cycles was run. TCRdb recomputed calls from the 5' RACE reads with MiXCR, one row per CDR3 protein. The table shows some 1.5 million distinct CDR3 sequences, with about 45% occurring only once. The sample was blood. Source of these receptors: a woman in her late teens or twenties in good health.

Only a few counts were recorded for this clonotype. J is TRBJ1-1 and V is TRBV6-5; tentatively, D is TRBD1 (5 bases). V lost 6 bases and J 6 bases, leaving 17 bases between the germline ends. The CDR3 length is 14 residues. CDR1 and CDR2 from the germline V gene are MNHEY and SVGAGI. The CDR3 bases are TGTGCCAGCAGCCCATTGGGGGGGATGCCTGAAGCTTTCTTT. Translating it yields CASSPLGGMPEAFF.

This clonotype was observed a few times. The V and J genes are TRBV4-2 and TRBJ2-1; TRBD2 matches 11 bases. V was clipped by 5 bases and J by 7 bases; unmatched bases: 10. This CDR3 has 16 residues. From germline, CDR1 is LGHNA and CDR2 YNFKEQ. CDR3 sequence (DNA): TGTGCCAGCAGCATACTACTAGCGGGAGAGGTGAATGAGCAGTTCTTC. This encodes CASSILLAGEVNEQFF.

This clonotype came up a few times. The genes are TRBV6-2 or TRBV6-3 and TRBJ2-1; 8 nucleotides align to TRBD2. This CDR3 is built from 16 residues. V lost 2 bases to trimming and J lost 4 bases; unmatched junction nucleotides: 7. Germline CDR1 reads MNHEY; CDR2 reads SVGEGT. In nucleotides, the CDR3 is TGTGCCAGCAGTTACAGCCGGGAGGGCCCTTACAATGAGCAGTTCTTC. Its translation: CASSYSREGPYNEQFF.

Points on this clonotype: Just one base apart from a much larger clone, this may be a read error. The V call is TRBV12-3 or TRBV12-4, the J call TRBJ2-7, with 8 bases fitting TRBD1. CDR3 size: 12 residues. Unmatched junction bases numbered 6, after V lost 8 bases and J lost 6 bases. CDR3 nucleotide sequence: TGTGCCAGCGAATCAGGGGGCTGCGAGCAGTACTTC. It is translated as CASESGGCEQYF.

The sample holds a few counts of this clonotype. The DNA of the CDR3 is TGTGCCAGCAGCTCTGGTTTCTCTGAAGCTTTCTTT. It encodes CASSSGFSEAFF. V is TRBV7-9 and J is TRBJ1-1; D is unresolved. V lost 4 bases to trimming and J lost 6 bases, with 9 bases between them. The CDR3 is 12 amino acids. Germline assignment: CDR1 SEHNR and CDR2 FQNEAQ (reference sequence).

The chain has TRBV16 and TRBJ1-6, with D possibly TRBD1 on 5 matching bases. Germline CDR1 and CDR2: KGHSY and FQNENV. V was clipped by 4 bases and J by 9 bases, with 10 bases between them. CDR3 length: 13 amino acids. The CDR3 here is CASSPIGGSPLHF. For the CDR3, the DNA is TGTGCCAGCAGCCCAATCGGGGGTTCACCCCTCCACTTT. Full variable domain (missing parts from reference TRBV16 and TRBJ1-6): GEEVAQTPKHLVRGEGQKAKLYCAPIKGHSYVFWYQQVLKNEFKFLISFQNENVFDETGMPKERFSAKCLPNSPCSLEIQATKLEDSAVYFCASSPIGGSPLHFGNGTRLTVT.

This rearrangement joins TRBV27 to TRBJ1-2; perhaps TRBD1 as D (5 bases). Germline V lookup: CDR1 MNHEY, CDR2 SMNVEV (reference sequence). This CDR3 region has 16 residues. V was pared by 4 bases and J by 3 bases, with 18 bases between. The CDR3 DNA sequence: TGTGCCAGCAGTTACGACGCCGACGCGGGGGACTATGGCTACACCTTC. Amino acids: CASSYDADAGDYGYTF.

CDR3: CASSQDVGAYYEQYF. DNA of the CDR3: TGCGCCAGCAGCCAAGACGTAGGGGCGTACTACGAGCAGTACTTC. This sequence joins TRBV4-1 and TRBJ2-7; weak D call: TRBD1 (5 bases). Germline CDR1 reads MGHRA; CDR2 reads YSYEKL. Trimming took 0 bases from V and 3 from J, leaving 12 bases between them. The CDR3 totals 15 residues.

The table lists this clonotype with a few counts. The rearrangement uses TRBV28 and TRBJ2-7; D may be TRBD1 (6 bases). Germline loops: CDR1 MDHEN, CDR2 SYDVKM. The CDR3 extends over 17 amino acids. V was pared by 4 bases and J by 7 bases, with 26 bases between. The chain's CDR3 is CASSWSWGQRGEWEQYF. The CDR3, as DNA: TGTGCCAGCAGTTGGAGCTGGGGGCAACGAGGGGAATGGGAGCAGTACTTC.

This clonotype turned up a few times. The CDR3 nucleotides are TGTGCCAGCAGCTTTTTATCCCTTAGCGGGAGTGTCCACGAGCAGTACTTC. Residues: CASSFLSLSGSVHEQYF. J is TRBJ2-7 and V is TRBV5-6; 9 nucleotides align to TRBD2. There are 17 residues in the CDR3. Trimming at V came to 2 bases and at J to 5 bases, leaving 14 bases not matched to a gene. Germline CDR1 reads SGHDT; CDR2 reads YYEEEE.

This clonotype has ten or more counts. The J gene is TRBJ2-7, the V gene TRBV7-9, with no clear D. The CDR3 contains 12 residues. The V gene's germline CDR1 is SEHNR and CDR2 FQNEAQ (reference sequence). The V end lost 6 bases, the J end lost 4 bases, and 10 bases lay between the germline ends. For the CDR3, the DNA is TGTGCCAGCAGTTTTTCGGGTTACGAGCAGTACTTC. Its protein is CASSFSGYEQYF.

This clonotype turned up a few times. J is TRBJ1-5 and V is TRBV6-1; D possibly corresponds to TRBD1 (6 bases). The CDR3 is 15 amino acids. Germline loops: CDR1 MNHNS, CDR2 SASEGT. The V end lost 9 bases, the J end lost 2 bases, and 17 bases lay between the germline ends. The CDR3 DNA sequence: TGTGCCAGTAGAGTGGCGGGGGGCGGCAATCAGCCCCAGCATTTT. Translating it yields CASRVAGGGNQPQHF.

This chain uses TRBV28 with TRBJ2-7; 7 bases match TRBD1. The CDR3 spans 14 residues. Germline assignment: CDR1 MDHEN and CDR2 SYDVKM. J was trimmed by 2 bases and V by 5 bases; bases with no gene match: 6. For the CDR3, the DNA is TGTGCCAGCAGTCCCCCCCAGGGGGCCTACGAGCAGTACTTC. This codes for CASSPPQGAYEQYF. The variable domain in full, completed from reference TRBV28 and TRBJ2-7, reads DVKVTQSSRYLVKRTGEKVFLECVQDMDHENMFWYRQDPGLGLRLIYFSYDVKMKEKGDIPEGYSVSREKKERFSLILESASTNQTSMYLCASSPPQGAYEQYFGPGTRLTVT.

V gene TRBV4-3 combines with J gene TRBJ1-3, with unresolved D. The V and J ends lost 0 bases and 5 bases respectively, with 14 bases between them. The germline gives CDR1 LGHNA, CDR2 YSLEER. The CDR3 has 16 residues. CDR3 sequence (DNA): TGCGCCAGCAGCCAAGACGCAGGCGGTTACAGAAACACCATATATTTT. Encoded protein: CASSQDAGGYRNTIYF.

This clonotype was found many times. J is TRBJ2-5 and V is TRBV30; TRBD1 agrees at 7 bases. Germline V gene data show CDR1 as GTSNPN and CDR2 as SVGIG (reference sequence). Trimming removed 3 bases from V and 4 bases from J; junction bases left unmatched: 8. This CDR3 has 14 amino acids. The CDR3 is CAWSATGVRETQYF. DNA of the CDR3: TGTGCCTGGAGCGCTACAGGGGTTAGAGAGACCCAGTACTTC.

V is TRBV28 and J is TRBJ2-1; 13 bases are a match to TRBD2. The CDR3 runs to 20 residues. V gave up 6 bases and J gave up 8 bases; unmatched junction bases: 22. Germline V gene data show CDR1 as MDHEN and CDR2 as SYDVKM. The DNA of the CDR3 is TGTGCCAGCAGCCATAGACACACCCTTTCACTAGCGGGAGGGCGATATGAGCAGTTCTTC. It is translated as CASSHRHTLSLAGGRYEQFF. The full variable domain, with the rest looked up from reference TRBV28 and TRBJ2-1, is DVKVTQSSRYLVKRTGEKVFLECVQDMDHENMFWYRQDPGLGLRLIYFSYDVKMKEKGDIPEGYSVSREKKERFSLILESASTNQTSMYLCASSHRHTLSLAGGRYEQFFGPGTRLTVL.

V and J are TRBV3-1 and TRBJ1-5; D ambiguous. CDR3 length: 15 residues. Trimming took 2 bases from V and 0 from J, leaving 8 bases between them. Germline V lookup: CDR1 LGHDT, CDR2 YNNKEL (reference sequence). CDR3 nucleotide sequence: TGTGCCAGCAGCCAACGACCCGATAGCAATCAGCCCCAGCATTTT. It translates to CASSQRPDSNQPQHF.

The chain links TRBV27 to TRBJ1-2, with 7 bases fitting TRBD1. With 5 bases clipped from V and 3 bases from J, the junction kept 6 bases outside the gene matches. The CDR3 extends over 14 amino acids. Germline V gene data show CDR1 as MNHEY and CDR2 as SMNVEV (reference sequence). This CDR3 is CASSQQGTYYGYTF. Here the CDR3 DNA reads TGTGCCAGCAGTCAACAGGGGACTTACTATGGCTACACCTTC.

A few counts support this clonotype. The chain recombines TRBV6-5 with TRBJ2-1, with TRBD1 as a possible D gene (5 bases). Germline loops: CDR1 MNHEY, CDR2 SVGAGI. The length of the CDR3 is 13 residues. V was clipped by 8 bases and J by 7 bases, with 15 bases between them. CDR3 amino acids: CASAQGNGNEQFF. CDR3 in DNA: TGTGCCAGCGCGCAGGGTAATGGGAATGAGCAGTTCTTC.

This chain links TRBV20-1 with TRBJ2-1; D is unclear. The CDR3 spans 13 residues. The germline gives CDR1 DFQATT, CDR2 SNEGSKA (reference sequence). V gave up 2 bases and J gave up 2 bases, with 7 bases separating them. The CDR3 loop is CSARWLAYNEQFF. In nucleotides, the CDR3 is TGCAGTGCTAGATGGTTAGCCTACAATGAGCAGTTCTTC.

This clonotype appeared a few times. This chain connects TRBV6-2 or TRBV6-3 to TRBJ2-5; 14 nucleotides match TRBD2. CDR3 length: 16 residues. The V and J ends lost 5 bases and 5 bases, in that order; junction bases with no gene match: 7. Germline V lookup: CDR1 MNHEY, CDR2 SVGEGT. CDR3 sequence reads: CASSGGLAGVSETQYF. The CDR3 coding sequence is TGTGCCAGCAGTGGGGGACTAGCGGGAGTCTCTGAGACCCAGTACTTC.

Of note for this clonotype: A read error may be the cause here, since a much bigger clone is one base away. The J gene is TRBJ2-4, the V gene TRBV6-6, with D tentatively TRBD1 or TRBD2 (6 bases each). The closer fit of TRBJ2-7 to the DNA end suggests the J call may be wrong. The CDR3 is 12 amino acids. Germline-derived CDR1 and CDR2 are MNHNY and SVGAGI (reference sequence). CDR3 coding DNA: TGTGCCAGCAGGCGGGACACCTACGAGCAGTACTTC. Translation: CASRRDTYEQYF.

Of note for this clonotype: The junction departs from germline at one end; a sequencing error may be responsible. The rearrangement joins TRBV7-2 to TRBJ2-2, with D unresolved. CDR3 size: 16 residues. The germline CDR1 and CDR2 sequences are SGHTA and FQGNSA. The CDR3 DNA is TGTGCCAGCACCTTAAGACGGACGCGTAACACCGGGGAGCTGTTTTTT. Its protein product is CASTLRRTRNTGELFF.

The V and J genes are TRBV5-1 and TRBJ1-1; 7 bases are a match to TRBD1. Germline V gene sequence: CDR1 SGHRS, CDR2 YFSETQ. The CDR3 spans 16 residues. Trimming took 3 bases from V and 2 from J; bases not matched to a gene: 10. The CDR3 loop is CASSSVQQGFNTEAFF. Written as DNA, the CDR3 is TGCGCCAGCAGCTCGGTACAACAGGGGTTCAACACTGAAGCTTTCTTT.

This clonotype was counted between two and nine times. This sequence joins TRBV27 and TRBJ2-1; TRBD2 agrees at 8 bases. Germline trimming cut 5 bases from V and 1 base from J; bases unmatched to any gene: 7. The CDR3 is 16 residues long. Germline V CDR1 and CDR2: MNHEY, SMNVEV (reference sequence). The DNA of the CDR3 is TGTGCCAGCAGTCGTAGCGGGGCGAAGTCCTACAATGAGCAGTTCTTC. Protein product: CASSRSGAKSYNEQFF.

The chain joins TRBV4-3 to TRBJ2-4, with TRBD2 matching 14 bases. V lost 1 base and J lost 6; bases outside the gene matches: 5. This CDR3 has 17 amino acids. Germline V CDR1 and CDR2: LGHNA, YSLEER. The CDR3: CASSQGTSGRLGNIQYF. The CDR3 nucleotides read TGCGCCAGCAGCCAAGGGACTAGCGGGAGGTTGGGAAACATTCAGTACTTC.

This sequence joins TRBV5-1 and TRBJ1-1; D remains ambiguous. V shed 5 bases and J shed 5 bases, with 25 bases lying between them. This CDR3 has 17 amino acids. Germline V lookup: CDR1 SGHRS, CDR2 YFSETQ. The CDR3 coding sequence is TGCGCCAGCAGTCCGACCCCACGCGGCTCCCGGAGGACTGAAGCTTTCTTT. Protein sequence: CASSPTPRGSRRTEAFF.

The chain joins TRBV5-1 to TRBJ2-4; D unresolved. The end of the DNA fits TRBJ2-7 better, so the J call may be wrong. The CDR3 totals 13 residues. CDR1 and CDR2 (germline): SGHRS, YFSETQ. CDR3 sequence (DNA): TGCGCCAGCAGCCGAGACGTTGGACGCGAGCAGTACTTC. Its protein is CASSRDVGREQYF.

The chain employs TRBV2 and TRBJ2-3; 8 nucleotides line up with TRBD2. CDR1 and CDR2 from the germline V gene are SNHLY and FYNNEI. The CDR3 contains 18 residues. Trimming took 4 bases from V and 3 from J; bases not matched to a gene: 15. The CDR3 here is CASSAAAGQAGGTDTQYF. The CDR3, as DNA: TGTGCCAGCAGTGCGGCGGCAGGGCAGGCGGGAGGAACAGATACGCAGTATTTT.